One and the same sample provided the 14 T cell receptor beta chains below, sequenced in a study of control samples from healthy donors and cancer patients. Clones were sequenced by immunoSEQ multiplex PCR, and TCRdb holds only the in-frame ones, with some missing. The sample has 150,000 or so clones, 93% seen once. The material sequenced was blood. These receptors all come from a man aged 50-60 years in good health.

This clone was counted a single time. The rearrangement uses TRBV7-2 and TRBJ2-7; tentatively, D is TRBD1 (6 bases). The germline V gene encodes CDR1 SGHTA and CDR2 FQGNSA. The V gene lost 2 bases and the J gene lost 0 bases, with 8 bases spanning the gap. The CDR3 has 14 amino acids. CDR3 nucleotide sequence: TGTGCCAGCAGCTTATCGACAGGCTCCTACGAGCAGTACTTC. Translating it yields CASSLSTGSYEQYF.

The genes are TRBV27 and TRBJ2-1; 10 bases map to TRBD2. J gave up 0 bases and V 2 bases, and 10 bases lay outside the gene matches. CDR3 length: 19 residues. Germline CDR1 MNHEY, CDR2 SMNVEV (reference sequence). CDR3 DNA sequence: TGTGCCAGCAGTTTAAACCCCATGGGACTAGCGCACTCCTACAATGAGCAGTTCTTC. Translated: CASSLNPMGLAHSYNEQFF.

This clone was found once. This CDR3 reads CASSIPGTGGNTIYF. DNA of the CDR3: TGTGCCAGCAGCATACCCGGGACCGGGGGAAACACCATATATTTT. The chain links TRBV7-9 to TRBJ1-3; D is possibly TRBD1 (5 bases). The germline V gene has CDR1 SEHNR and CDR2 FQNEAQ (reference sequence). V shed 5 bases and J shed 4 bases, with 15 bases lying between them. The CDR3 covers 15 residues.

The genes are TRBV11-2 and TRBJ2-3, with 14 bases lining up with TRBD2. Germline values: CDR1 SGHAT, CDR2 FQNNGV. V lost 5 bases and J lost 5; bases outside the gene matches: 3. CDR3 length: 15 amino acids. This CDR3 reads CASSTGLAGEDTQYF. DNA for the CDR3: TGTGCCAGCAGCACGGGACTAGCGGGAGAAGATACGCAGTATTTT.

The chain employs TRBV27 and TRBJ2-5; perhaps TRBD1 as D (6 bases). V lost 4 bases to trimming and J lost 4 bases, with 16 bases between them. The CDR3 covers 15 residues. Germline V gives CDR1 MNHEY, CDR2 SMNVEV (reference sequence). This CDR3 is CASSSTGIGPETQYF. The DNA for the CDR3 is TGTGCCAGCAGTTCTACAGGGATAGGCCCAGAGACCCAGTACTTC.

The V gene is TRBV4-1, the J gene TRBJ1-6; 7 positions match TRBD1. Germline CDR1 reads MGHRA; CDR2 reads YSYEKL. The CDR3 has 15 amino acids. The V segment lost 0 bases and the J segment 9 bases; nucleotides outside the gene matches: 5. DNA for the CDR3: TGCGCCAGCAGCCAAGATACAGGGGCCGGTTCACCCCTCCACTTT. This gives the protein CASSQDTGAGSPLHF.

This rearrangement joins TRBV28 to TRBJ2-2; 7 nucleotides align to TRBD1. V lost 8 bases, J lost 1 base, and 7 bases stayed unmatched. CDR3 length: 15 amino acids. The germline CDR1 and CDR2 sequences are MDHEN and SYDVKM. DNA of the CDR3: TGTGCCAGCCGTCCGGGACAGAGGAACACCGGGGAGCTGTTTTTT. Protein: CASRPGQRNTGELFF.

CDR3 sequence: CASSTRLAGGTPDTQYF. The CDR3 nucleotides are TGCGCCAGCAGCACTAGACTAGCGGGAGGGACGCCAGATACGCAGTATTTT. The chain combines TRBV4-1 with TRBJ2-3, with 14 bases lining up with TRBD2. The CDR3 length is 17 residues. Germline V lookup: CDR1 MGHRA, CDR2 YSYEKL. After removal of 5 bases from V and 4 bases from J, the junction contained 8 bases not matched to a gene.

This chain links TRBV28 with TRBJ1-3, with D perhaps matching TRBD1 (6 bases). V was trimmed by 5 bases and J by 4 bases, leaving 12 bases between them. Germline loops: CDR1 MDHEN, CDR2 SYDVKM. The CDR3 contains 14 residues. For the CDR3, the DNA is TGTGCCAGCAGTCAGCCGACAGGAGGAAACACCATATATTTT. This encodes CASSQPTGGNTIYF. The variable domain in full, with the rest retrieved from reference TRBV28 and TRBJ1-3, is DVKVTQSSRYLVKRTGEKVFLECVQDMDHENMFWYRQDPGLGLRLIYFSYDVKMKEKGDIPEGYSVSREKKERFSLILESASTNQTSMYLCASSQPTGGNTIYFGEGSWLTVV.

CDR3 DNA: TGTGCCACCAGGGGTGGAGAAAAACTGTTTTTT. Protein sequence: CATRGGEKLFF. The chain carries TRBV15 and TRBJ1-4; D gene uncertain. V lost 6 bases and J 8 bases, leaving 7 bases between the germline ends. Germline-derived CDR1 and CDR2 are LNHNV and YYDKDF (reference sequence). The CDR3 length is 11 residues.

This clone was seen only once. The chain has TRBV2 and TRBJ2-3, with TRBD2 matching 7 bases. The CDR3 spans 15 residues. Germline CDR1 and CDR2: SNHLY and FYNNEI. V dropped 1 base and J dropped 3; count of bases not matched to a gene: 4. This CDR3 reads CASSEGGGPTDTQYF. The CDR3 DNA reads as TGTGCCAGCAGTGAAGGGGGAGGGCCGACAGATACGCAGTATTTT.

The CDR3, as DNA: TGTGCCAGCAGTAGCGGGAGAACCTACGAGCAGTACTTC. As protein: CASSSGRTYEQYF. The chain couples TRBV2 to TRBJ2-7; TRBD2 matches 8 bases. CDR3 size: 13 residues. Unmatched junction bases numbered 2, after V lost 5 bases and J lost 2 bases. Germline V gene sequence: CDR1 SNHLY, CDR2 FYNNEI.

The chain joins TRBV6-5 to TRBJ1-3; 7 positions agree with TRBD1. Germline V gene data show CDR1 as MNHEY and CDR2 as SVGAGI. The CDR3 is 14 residues long. J gave up 2 bases and V 7 bases, and 5 bases lay outside the gene matches. CDR3 in DNA: TGTGCCAGCACCCCGACAGGGACTGGAAACACCATATATTTT. Translated, it gives CASTPTGTGNTIYF.

The chain has TRBV7-2 and TRBJ2-1; 9 bases align to TRBD2. Trimming took 5 bases from V and 7 from J; bases not matched to a gene: 9. This CDR3 contains 15 residues. Germline V gene lookup returns CDR1 SGHTA and CDR2 FQGNSA. The CDR3 DNA follows: TGTGCCAGCAGCACCCCTAGCGGGATAAAGAATGAGCAGTTCTTC. Residues: CASSTPSGIKNEQFF.